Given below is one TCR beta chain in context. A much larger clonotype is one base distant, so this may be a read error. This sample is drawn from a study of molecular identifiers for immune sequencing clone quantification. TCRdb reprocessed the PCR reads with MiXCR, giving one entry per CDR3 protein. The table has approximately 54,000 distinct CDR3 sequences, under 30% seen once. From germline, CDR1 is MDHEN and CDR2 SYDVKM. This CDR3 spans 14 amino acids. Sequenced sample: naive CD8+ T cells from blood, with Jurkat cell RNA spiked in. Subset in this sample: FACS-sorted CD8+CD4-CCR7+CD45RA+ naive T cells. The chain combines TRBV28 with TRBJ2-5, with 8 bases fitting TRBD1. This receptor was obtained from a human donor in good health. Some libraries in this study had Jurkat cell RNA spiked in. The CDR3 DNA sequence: TGTGCCGGCAGTTTTCCAGGGGGCGAAGAGACCCAGTACTTC. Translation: CAGSFPGGEETQYF.